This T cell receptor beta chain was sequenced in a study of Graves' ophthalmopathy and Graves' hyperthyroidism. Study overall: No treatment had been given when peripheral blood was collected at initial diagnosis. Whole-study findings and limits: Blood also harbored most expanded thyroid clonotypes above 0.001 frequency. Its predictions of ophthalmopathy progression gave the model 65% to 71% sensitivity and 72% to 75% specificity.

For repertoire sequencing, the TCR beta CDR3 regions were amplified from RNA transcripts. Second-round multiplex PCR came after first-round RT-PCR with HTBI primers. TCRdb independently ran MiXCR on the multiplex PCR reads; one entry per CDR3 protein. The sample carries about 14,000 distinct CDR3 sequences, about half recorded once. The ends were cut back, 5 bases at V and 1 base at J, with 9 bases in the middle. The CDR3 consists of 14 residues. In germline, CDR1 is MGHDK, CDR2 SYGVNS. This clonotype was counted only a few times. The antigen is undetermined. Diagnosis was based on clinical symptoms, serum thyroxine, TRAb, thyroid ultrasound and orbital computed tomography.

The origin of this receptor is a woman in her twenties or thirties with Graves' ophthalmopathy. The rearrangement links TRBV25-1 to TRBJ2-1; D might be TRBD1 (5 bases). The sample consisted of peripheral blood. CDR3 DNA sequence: TGTGCCAGCAGTAAGGGGAAATCCTACAATGAGCAGTTCTTC. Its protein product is CASSKGKSYNEQFF.